This TCR beta chain was recorded in a study of Graves' ophthalmopathy and Graves' hyperthyroidism. As the template, RNA transcripts were used to amplify TCR beta CDR3 regions. HTBI primers primed a first-round RT-PCR, and a second-round multiplex PCR followed. TCRdb independently ran MiXCR on the multiplex PCR reads; one entry per CDR3 protein. The data show roughly 610,000 distinct CDR3 sequences, around a fifth seen once. This clonotype was found a few times. The sequencing input was peripheral blood. This clonotype originated in a woman aged 18-29 years with stable Graves' hyperthyroidism. Some clones in this sample may be carry-over from other donors' samples.

CDR3 amino acids: CASSSKQGKNTGELFF. The CDR3 DNA is TGTGCCAGCAGCTCGAAACAGGGGAAGAACACCGGGGAGCTGTTTTTT. V gene TRBV11-2 combines with J gene TRBJ2-2; 7 nucleotides line up with TRBD1. With V trimmed by 4 bases and J by 1 base, 6 bases remained unmatched. The CDR3 is 16 amino acids. The germline V gene has CDR1 SGHAT and CDR2 FQNNGV. The full variable domain, with the rest looked up from reference TRBV11-2 and TRBJ2-2, is EAGVAQSPRYKIIEKRQSVAFWCNPISGHATLYWYQQILGQGPKLLIQFQNNGVVDDSQLPKDRFSAERLKGVDSTLKIQPAKLEDSAVYLCASSSKQGKNTGELFFGEGSRLTVL.